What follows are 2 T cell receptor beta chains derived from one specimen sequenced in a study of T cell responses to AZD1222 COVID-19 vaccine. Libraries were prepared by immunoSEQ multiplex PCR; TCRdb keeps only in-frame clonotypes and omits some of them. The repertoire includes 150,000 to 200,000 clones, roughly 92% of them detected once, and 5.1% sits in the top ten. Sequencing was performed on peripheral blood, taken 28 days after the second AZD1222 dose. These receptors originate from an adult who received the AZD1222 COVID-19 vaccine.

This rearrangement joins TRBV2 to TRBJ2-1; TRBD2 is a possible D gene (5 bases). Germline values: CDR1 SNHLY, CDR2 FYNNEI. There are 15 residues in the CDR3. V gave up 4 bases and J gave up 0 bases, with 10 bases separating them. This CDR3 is CASSALVSSYNEQFF. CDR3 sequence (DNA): TGTGCCAGCAGTGCACTAGTGAGCTCCTACAATGAGCAGTTCTTC.

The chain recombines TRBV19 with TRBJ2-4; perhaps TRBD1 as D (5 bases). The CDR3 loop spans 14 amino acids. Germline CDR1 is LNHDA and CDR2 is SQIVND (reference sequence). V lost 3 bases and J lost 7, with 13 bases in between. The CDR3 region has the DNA TGTGCCAGTAGTATCGCCGACAGTCCCAACATTCAGTACTTC. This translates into CASSIADSPNIQYF.